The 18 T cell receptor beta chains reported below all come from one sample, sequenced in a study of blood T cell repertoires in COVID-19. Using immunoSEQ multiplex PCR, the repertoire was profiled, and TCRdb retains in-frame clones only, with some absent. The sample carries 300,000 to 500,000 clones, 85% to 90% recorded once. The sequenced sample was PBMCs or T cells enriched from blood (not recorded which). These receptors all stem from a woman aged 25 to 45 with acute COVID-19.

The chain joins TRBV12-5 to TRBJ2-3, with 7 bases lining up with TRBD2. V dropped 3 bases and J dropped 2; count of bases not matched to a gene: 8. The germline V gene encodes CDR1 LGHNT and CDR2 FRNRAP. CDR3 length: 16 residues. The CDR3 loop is CASGLLLAGDTDTQYF. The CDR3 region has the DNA TGTGCTAGTGGTTTACTGTTGGCGGGGGACACAGATACGCAGTATTTT. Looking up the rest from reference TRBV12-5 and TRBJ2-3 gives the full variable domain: DARVTQTPRHKVTEMGQEVTMRCQPILGHNTVFWYRQTMMQGLELLAYFRNRAPLDDSGMPKDRFSAEMPDATLATLKIQPSEPRDSAVYFCASGLLLAGDTDTQYFGPGTRLTVL.

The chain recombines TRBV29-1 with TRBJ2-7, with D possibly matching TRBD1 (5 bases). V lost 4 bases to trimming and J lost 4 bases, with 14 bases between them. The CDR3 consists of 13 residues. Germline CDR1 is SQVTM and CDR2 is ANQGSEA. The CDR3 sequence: CSVGQGNSYEQYF. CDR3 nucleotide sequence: TGCAGCGTTGGCCAGGGTAACTCATACGAGCAGTACTTC.

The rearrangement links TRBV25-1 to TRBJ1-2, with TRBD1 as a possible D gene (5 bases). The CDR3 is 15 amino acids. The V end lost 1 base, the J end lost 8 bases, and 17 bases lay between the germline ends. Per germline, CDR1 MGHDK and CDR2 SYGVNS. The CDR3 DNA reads TGTGCCAGCAGTGAATTTGGCAGGGACTCCGGGGGCTACACCTTC. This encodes CASSEFGRDSGGYTF.

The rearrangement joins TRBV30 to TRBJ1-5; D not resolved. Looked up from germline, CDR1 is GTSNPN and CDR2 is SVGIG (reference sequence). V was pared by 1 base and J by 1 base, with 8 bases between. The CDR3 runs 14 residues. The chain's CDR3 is CAWSGGESNQPQHF. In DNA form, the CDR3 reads TGTGCCTGGAGTGGCGGGGAAAGCAATCAGCCCCAGCATTTT. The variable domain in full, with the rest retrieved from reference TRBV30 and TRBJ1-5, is SQTIHQWPATLVQPVGSPLSLECTVEGTSNPNLYWYRQAAGRGLQLLFYSVGIGQISSEVPQNLSASRPQDRQFILSSKKLLLSDSGFYLCAWSGGESNQPQHFGDGTRLSIL.

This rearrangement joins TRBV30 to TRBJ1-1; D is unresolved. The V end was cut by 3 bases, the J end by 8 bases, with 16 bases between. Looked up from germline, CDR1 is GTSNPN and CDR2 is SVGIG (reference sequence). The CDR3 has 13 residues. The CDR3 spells CAWRSLGRVEAFF. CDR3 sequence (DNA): TGTGCCTGGAGATCTCTGGGGAGAGTGGAAGCTTTCTTT.

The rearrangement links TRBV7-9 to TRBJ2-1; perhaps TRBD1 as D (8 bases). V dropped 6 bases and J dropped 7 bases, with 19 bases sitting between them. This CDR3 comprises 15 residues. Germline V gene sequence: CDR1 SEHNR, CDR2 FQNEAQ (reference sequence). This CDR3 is CASRTGGVFLNEQFF. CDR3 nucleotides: TGTGCCAGCAGAACAGGGGGGGTTTTTTTGAATGAGCAGTTCTTC. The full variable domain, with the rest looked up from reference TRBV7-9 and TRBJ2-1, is DTGVSQNPRHKITKRGQNVTFRCDPISEHNRLYWYRQTLGQGPEFLTYFQNEAQLEKSRLLSDRFSAERPKGSFSTLEIQRTEQGDSAMYLCASRTGGVFLNEQFFGPGTRLTVL.

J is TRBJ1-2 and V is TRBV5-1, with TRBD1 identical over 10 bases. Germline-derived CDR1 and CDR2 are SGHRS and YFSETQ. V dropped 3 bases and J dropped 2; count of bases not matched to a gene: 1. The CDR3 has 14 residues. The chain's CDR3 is CASSSDRGNYGYTF. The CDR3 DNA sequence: TGCGCCAGCAGCTCGGACAGGGGGAACTATGGCTACACCTTC.

In DNA, the CDR3 is TGTGCCAGCAGCCAATGGGGACAGATCCTTCCCTCTGGAAACACCATATATTTT. This encodes CASSQWGQILPSGNTIYF. The chain combines TRBV7-2 with TRBJ1-3; 7 positions match TRBD1. The germline gives CDR1 SGHTA, CDR2 FQGNSA. This CDR3 spans 18 amino acids. V lost 5 bases, J lost 0 bases, and 13 bases stayed unmatched.

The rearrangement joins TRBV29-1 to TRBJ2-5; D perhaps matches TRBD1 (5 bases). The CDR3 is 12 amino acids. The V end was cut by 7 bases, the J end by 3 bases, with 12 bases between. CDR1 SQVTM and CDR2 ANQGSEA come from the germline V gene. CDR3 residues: CSGEGAEETQYF. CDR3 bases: TGCAGCGGAGAAGGGGCTGAAGAGACCCAGTACTTC. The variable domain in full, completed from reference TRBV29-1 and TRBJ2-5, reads SAVISQKPSRDICQRGTSLTIQCQVDSQVTMMFWYRQQPGQSLTLIATANQGSEATYESGFVIDKFPISRPNLTFSTLTVSNMSPEDSSIYLCSGEGAEETQYFGPGTRLLVL.

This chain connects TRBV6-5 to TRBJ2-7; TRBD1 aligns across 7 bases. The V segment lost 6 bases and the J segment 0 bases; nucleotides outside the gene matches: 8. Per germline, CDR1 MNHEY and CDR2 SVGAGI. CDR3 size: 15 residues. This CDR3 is CASSVTTGTSYEQYF. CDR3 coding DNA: TGTGCCAGCAGCGTCACGACAGGGACCTCCTACGAGCAGTACTTC.

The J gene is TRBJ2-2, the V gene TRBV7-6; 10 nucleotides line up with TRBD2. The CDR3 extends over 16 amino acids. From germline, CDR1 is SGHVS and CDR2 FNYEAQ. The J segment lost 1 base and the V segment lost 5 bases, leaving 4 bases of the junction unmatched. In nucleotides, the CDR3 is TGTGCCAGCAGCCAACGACTAGCGGGGAACACCGGGGAGCTGTTTTTT. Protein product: CASSQRLAGNTGELFF.

CDR3 sequence (DNA): TGTGCCAGCAGCGTACAGGGGGTGGGAGATACGCAGTATTTT. Translation: CASSVQGVGDTQYF. The rearrangement links TRBV5-4 to TRBJ2-3; 8 bases align to TRBD1. CDR3 length equals 14 residues. V gave up 4 bases and J gave up 5 bases; unmatched junction bases: 6. Germline CDR1 SGHNT, CDR2 YYREEE (reference sequence).

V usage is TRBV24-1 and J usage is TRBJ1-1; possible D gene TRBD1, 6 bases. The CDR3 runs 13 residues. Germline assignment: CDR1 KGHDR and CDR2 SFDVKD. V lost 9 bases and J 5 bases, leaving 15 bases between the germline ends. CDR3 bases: TGTGCCACCCAAGACCGGGGGGCAACTGAAGCTTTCTTT. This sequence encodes CATQDRGATEAFF.

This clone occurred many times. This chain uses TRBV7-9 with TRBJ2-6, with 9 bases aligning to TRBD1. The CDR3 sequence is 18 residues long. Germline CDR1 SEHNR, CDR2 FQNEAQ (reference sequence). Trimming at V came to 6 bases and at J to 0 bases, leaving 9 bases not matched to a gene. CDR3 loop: CASSRTGVLNSGANVLTF. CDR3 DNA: TGTGCCAGCAGTCGGACAGGGGTGTTAAACTCTGGGGCCAACGTCCTGACTTTC.

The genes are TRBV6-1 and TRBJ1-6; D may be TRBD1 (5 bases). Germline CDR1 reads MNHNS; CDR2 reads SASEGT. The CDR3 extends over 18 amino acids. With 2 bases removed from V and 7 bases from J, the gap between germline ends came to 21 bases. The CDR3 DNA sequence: TGTGCCAGCAGTGAAAGGGTAGGGCAGGGCACGAAAAATTCACCCCTCCACTTT. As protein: CASSERVGQGTKNSPLHF.

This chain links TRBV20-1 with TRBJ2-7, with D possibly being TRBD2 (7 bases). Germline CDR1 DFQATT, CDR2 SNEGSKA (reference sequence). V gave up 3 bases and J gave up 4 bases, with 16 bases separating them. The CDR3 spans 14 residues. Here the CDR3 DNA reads TGCAGTGCTAGTGAAAGGGCGGGGGCTTACGAGCAGTACTTC. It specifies CSASERAGAYEQYF.

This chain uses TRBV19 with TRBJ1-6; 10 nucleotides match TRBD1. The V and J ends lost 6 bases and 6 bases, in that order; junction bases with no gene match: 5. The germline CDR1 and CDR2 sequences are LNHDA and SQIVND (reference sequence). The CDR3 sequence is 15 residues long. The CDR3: CASSRQGASNSPLHF. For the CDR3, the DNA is TGTGCCAGTAGCCGACAGGGGGCGTCTAATTCACCCCTCCACTTT.

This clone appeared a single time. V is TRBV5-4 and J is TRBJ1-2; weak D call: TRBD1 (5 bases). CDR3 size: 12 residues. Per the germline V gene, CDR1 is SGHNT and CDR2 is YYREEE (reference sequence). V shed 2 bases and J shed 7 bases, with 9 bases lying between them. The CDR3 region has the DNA TGTGCCAGCAGCTTCCAGGGAGGTGGCTACACCTTC. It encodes CASSFQGGGYTF.